This passage covers 29 T cell receptor beta chains from one sample sequenced in a study of T cell responses to AZD1222 COVID-19 vaccine. Method: immunoSEQ multiplex PCR; TCRdb's copy keeps in-frame clones and lacks some. The sample yields roughly 200,000 clones, around 90% seen once. The sequencing here drew on peripheral blood, taken 28 days after the second dose of the MenACWY control vaccine. The receptors derive from an adult who received the MenACWY meningococcal vaccine as a control.

The genes are TRBV3-1 (or the pseudogene TRBV3-2) and TRBJ1-4, with D unclear. Looked up from germline, CDR1 is LGHDT and CDR2 is YNNKEL (reference sequence). The CDR3 is made up of 15 amino acids. With 1 base removed from V and 4 bases from J, the gap between germline ends came to 10 bases. CDR3: CASSQGNQVNEKLFF. CDR3 in DNA: TGTGCCAGCAGCCAAGGTAACCAGGTTAATGAAAAACTGTTTTTT.

The chain joins TRBV19 to TRBJ2-7; perhaps D is TRBD1 or TRBD2 (5 bases each). The CDR3 has 18 amino acids. Germline V gives CDR1 LNHDA, CDR2 SQIVND (reference sequence). V lost 5 bases and J 6 bases, leaving 29 bases between the germline ends. CDR3 nucleotide sequence: TGTGCCAGTAGTGTGTCAATCGGACCCGGGGCAGGGTTTCGCGAGCAGTACTTC. Its protein product is CASSVSIGPGAGFREQYF.

V usage is TRBV14 and J usage is TRBJ1-6, with D perhaps matching TRBD1 (6 bases). CDR3 size: 15 residues. Germline CDR1 reads SGHDN; CDR2 reads FVKESK. V gave up 2 bases and J gave up 6 bases, with 11 bases separating them. The CDR3 sequence: CASSQTDSSNSPLHF. In DNA form, the CDR3 reads TGTGCCAGCAGCCAAACGGACAGCAGTAATTCACCCCTCCACTTT.

The CDR3 here is CASSYVRTGLTDTQYF. For the CDR3, the DNA is TGTGCCAGCAGTTATGTGAGGACAGGGTTGACAGATACGCAGTATTTT. V and J are TRBV6-2 or TRBV6-3 and TRBJ2-3; 8 nucleotides match TRBD1. Germline CDR1 MNHEY, CDR2 SVGEGT. The CDR3 is made up of 16 amino acids. Trimming removed 3 bases from V and 3 bases from J; junction bases left unmatched: 8.

The CDR3 loop reads CASSNNPQGLQGPQHF. Written as DNA, the CDR3 is TGTGCCAGCAGCAATAATCCACAGGGGCTACAGGGGCCCCAGCATTTT. The rearrangement uses TRBV7-8 and TRBJ1-5; the match to TRBD1 covers 7 bases. CDR3 length: 16 amino acids. The ends lost 5 bases at V and 9 bases at J; junction bases unmatched: 16. CDR1 SGHVS and CDR2 FQNEAQ come from the germline V gene.

V and J are TRBV3-1 (or the pseudogene TRBV3-2) and TRBJ2-3; D perhaps matches TRBD2 (5 bases). V was shortened by 4 bases and J by 10 bases, with 12 bases between the two germline ends. The length of the CDR3 is 12 residues. Germline V CDR1 and CDR2: LGHDT, YNNKEL (reference sequence). Written as DNA, the CDR3 is TGTGCCAGCAGCCCCCCTGGGAGACCGCAGTATTTT. It specifies CASSPPGRPQYF.

The chain is built from TRBV27 and TRBJ1-2; the match to TRBD1 covers 8 bases. The V gene's germline CDR1 is MNHEY and CDR2 SMNVEV (reference sequence). The ends lost 7 bases at V and 7 bases at J; junction bases unmatched: 11. The CDR3 consists of 14 residues. Here the CDR3 DNA reads TGTGCCAGCATTAACAGGGGGTGGGTAGCTGGCTACACCTTC. This encodes CASINRGWVAGYTF.

The V gene is TRBV5-6, the J gene TRBJ1-1, with a possible D match to TRBD1 (5 bases). The CDR3 spans 14 residues. Trimming removed 1 base at V and 4 bases at J, with 11 bases between. Germline CDR1 and CDR2: SGHDT and YYEEEE. CDR3: CASSLFQGVTEAFF. The CDR3 DNA sequence: TGTGCCAGCAGCTTGTTCCAGGGAGTCACTGAAGCTTTCTTT.

The chain links TRBV19 to TRBJ1-1, with D possibly matching TRBD1 (6 bases). The germline V and J ends were trimmed by 2 bases and 1 base, with 17 bases remaining between them. Germline loops: CDR1 LNHDA, CDR2 SQIVND (reference sequence). CDR3 length: 17 amino acids. CDR3 sequence: CASSIRGAGEANTEAFF. For the CDR3, the DNA is TGTGCCAGTAGTATAAGGGGGGCAGGGGAGGCGAACACTGAAGCTTTCTTT. Complete variable domain (other parts from reference TRBV19 and TRBJ1-1): DGGITQSPKYLFRKEGQNVTLSCEQNLNHDAMYWYRQDPGQGLRLIYYSQIVNDFQKGDIAEGYSVSREKKESFPLTVTSAQKNPTAFYLCASSIRGAGEANTEAFFGQGTRLTVV.

The V call is TRBV19, the J call TRBJ1-3, with D possibly matching TRBD1 (5 bases). V lost 4 bases and J lost 3, with 10 bases in between. CDR1 is LNHDA, CDR2 SQIVND, per germline (reference sequence). This CDR3 is built from 14 residues. DNA for the CDR3: TGTGCCAGTAGTACCGGGGCTCTTGGAAACACCATATATTTT. Its translation is CASSTGALGNTIYF.

The chain links TRBV25-1 to TRBJ1-1; D uncertain. CDR1 and CDR2 (germline): MGHDK, SYGVNS. This CDR3 region has 14 residues. V lost 6 bases, J lost 2 bases, and 13 bases lay in between. This CDR3 is CASSHRATNTEAFF. CDR3 nucleotide sequence: TGTGCCAGCAGCCACCGGGCCACCAACACTGAAGCTTTCTTT.

The DNA for the CDR3 is TGTGCCAGTAGTATTACCGGGACAGAATTCTCCTACGAGCAGTACTTC. Amino acids: CASSITGTEFSYEQYF. V is TRBV19 and J is TRBJ2-7; 7 nucleotides agree with TRBD1. The CDR3 runs to 16 residues. The germline V gene has CDR1 LNHDA and CDR2 SQIVND (reference sequence). The trim removed 3 bases at V and 0 bases at J, leaving 8 bases unmatched.

This chain links TRBV5-8 with TRBJ2-7; 10 positions match TRBD1. CDR3 size: 15 residues. Germline assignment: CDR1 SGHTS and CDR2 YDEGEE. V was pared by 0 bases and J by 4 bases, with 4 bases of the junction left unmatched. The CDR3 nucleotides are TGTGCCAGCAGCTTGGAGGGGGACAGGGGTTACGAGCAGTACTTC. It encodes CASSLEGDRGYEQYF.

The chain has TRBV7-2 and TRBJ1-2; the D gene is possibly TRBD1 (5 bases). V dropped 0 bases and J dropped 4 bases, with 9 bases sitting between them. This CDR3 is built from 14 residues. Germline V gene data show CDR1 as SGHTA and CDR2 as FQGNSA. Here the CDR3 DNA reads TGTGCCAGCAGCTTAGCGGGGCTCGGCTATGGCTACACCTTC. Translating gives CASSLAGLGYGYTF. Using reference TRBV7-2 and TRBJ1-2 for the parts outside the CDR3, the full variable domain is GAGVSQSPSNKVTEKGKDVELRCDPISGHTALYWYRQSLGQGLEFLIYFQGNSAPDKSGLPSDRFSAERTGGSVSTLTIQRTQQEDSAVYLCASSLAGLGYGYTFGSGTRLTVV.

The chain has TRBV5-1 and TRBJ1-1; D may be TRBD1 (6 bases). V dropped 2 bases and J dropped 4 bases, with 12 bases sitting between them. Looked up from germline, CDR1 is SGHRS and CDR2 is YFSETQ. This CDR3 is built from 14 residues. CDR3 nucleotide sequence: TGCGCCAGCAGCTTACAGGGCGGGAGCACTGAAGCTTTCTTT. It translates to CASSLQGGSTEAFF.

The gene calls are TRBV21-1 and TRBJ2-1; TRBD2, the table's D call, lacks a check against the DNA. TRBV21-1 is annotated as a pseudogene. The CDR3 has 20 amino acids. DNA for the CDR3: TGTGCCAGCAGCACCCCCAGACCCCCCGCTACTAGTCCCGGCTACAATGAGCAGTTCTTC. Protein product: CASSTPRPPATSPGYNEQFF.

V is TRBV9 and J is TRBJ2-5; weak D call: TRBD2 (5 bases). Deletions cut 0 bases from V and 4 bases from J, with 13 bases between. The CDR3 has 15 amino acids. Germline lookup yields CDR1 SGDLS and CDR2 YYNGEE. This CDR3 is CASSVEASRGETQYF. The CDR3 bases are TGTGCCAGCAGCGTAGAGGCGTCCCGGGGAGAGACCCAGTACTTC.

This chain joins TRBV7-2 and TRBJ1-3; D not resolved. With 1 base removed from V and 0 bases from J, the gap between germline ends came to 7 bases. The CDR3 has 15 amino acids. From germline, CDR1 is SGHTA and CDR2 FQGNSA. DNA of the CDR3: TGTGCCAGCAGCTTAGGACTGGGCTCTGGAAACACCATATATTTT. Translated, it gives CASSLGLGSGNTIYF.

This chain connects TRBV14 to TRBJ1-1, with D uncertain. V dropped 4 bases and J dropped 4 bases, with 16 bases sitting between them. The CDR3 contains 15 residues. Germline values: CDR1 SGHDN, CDR2 FVKESK. The CDR3 loop is CASSPFLGEGTEAFF. CDR3 bases: TGTGCCAGCAGCCCCTTTTTAGGCGAAGGCACTGAAGCTTTCTTT.

The chain carries TRBV5-1 and TRBJ2-5, with D tentatively TRBD2 (6 bases). V shed 4 bases and J shed 2 bases, with 12 bases lying between them. The CDR3 is 14 residues long. Germline values: CDR1 SGHRS, CDR2 YFSETQ. The CDR3 DNA follows: TGCGCCAGCAGCCTCGCGGGGCCTCAAGAGACCCAGTACTTC. Translating gives CASSLAGPQETQYF.

The chain couples TRBV7-2 to TRBJ1-2; TRBD1 aligns across 9 bases. Losses at the gene ends were 5 bases for V and 6 bases for J; bases not matched to a gene: 13. This CDR3 comprises 16 residues. Germline V CDR1 and CDR2: SGHTA, FQGNSA. The CDR3 loop reads CASSRDDRGAPNGYTF. DNA of the CDR3: TGTGCCAGCAGCCGCGACGACAGGGGGGCTCCGAATGGCTACACCTTC. Combining the CDR3 with reference TRBV7-2 and TRBJ1-2 gives the whole variable domain GAGVSQSPSNKVTEKGKDVELRCDPISGHTALYWYRQSLGQGLEFLIYFQGNSAPDKSGLPSDRFSAERTGGSVSTLTIQRTQQEDSAVYLCASSRDDRGAPNGYTFGSGTRLTVV.

This rearrangement joins TRBV19 to TRBJ1-2; 11 positions agree with TRBD1. Germline CDR1 and CDR2: LNHDA and SQIVND (reference sequence). The CDR3 loop spans 13 amino acids. V dropped 4 bases and J dropped 5; count of bases not matched to a gene: 0. The CDR3 spells CASSRDRGYGYTF. CDR3 DNA: TGTGCCAGTAGTAGGGACAGGGGGTATGGCTACACCTTC.

This CDR3 reads CASSLQGPPLSPLHF. The DNA for the CDR3 is TGTGCCAGCAGCTTACAAGGGCCCCCGCTTTCACCCCTCCACTTT. The rearrangement uses TRBV7-9 and TRBJ1-6; D not resolved. This CDR3 contains 15 residues. Trimming cost V 2 bases and J 9 bases, with 14 bases left between them. Germline CDR1 and CDR2: SEHNR and FQNEAQ (reference sequence).

The chain couples TRBV11-2 to TRBJ1-1; D not resolved. The CDR3 loop spans 13 amino acids. V was clipped by 3 bases and J by 2 bases, with 7 bases between them. Germline values: CDR1 SGHAT, CDR2 FQNNGV. The CDR3 bases are TGTGCCAGCAGCTTCGAAGGAAACACTGAAGCTTTCTTT. Protein: CASSFEGNTEAFF. The full variable domain, with the rest looked up from reference TRBV11-2 and TRBJ1-1, is EAGVAQSPRYKIIEKRQSVAFWCNPISGHATLYWYQQILGQGPKLLIQFQNNGVVDDSQLPKDRFSAERLKGVDSTLKIQPAKLEDSAVYLCASSFEGNTEAFFGQGTRLTVV.

The chain links TRBV2 to TRBJ2-7; D may be TRBD2 (6 bases). This CDR3 is built from 13 residues. V was cut by 4 bases and J by 2 bases, with 9 bases left in between. Germline CDR1 and CDR2: SNHLY and FYNNEI. The CDR3 DNA sequence: TGTGCCAGCAGTGTAGCGGTGACCTACGAGCAGTACTTC. Translation gives CASSVAVTYEQYF.

The chain is built from TRBV28 and TRBJ2-2, with 10 nucleotides matching TRBD2. Germline assignment: CDR1 MDHEN and CDR2 SYDVKM. Trimming removed 5 bases from V and 2 bases from J; junction bases left unmatched: 5. The CDR3 length is 16 residues. The CDR3 spells CASSPPSGSNTGELFF. The CDR3 DNA reads as TGTGCCAGCAGTCCCCCTAGCGGGAGTAACACCGGGGAGCTGTTTTTT.

The chain couples TRBV3-1 (or the pseudogene TRBV3-2) to TRBJ2-7; 11 nucleotides match TRBD1. Germline V lookup: CDR1 LGHDT, CDR2 YNNKEL (reference sequence). V trimming: 4 bases; J trimming: 6 bases; junction bases outside the gene matches: 2. This CDR3 comprises 13 residues. CDR3 sequence: CASSPDRGREQYF. CDR3 in DNA: TGTGCCAGCAGCCCGGACAGGGGGCGCGAGCAGTACTTC.

The chain employs TRBV6-5 and TRBJ2-7; D possibly corresponds to TRBD1 (6 bases). The germline CDR1 and CDR2 sequences are MNHEY and SVGAGI. This CDR3 comprises 14 residues. Trimming pared 7 bases from V and 0 bases from J, leaving 13 bases between. In DNA, the CDR3 is TGTGCCAGCAAGGAGCGGACAGCCTCCTACGAGCAGTACTTC. This encodes CASKERTASYEQYF.

The V call is TRBV5-1, the J call TRBJ2-6; 9 bases align to TRBD1. Per the germline V gene, CDR1 is SGHRS and CDR2 is YFSETQ. This CDR3 is 17 amino acids long. The junction had 4 bases not matched to a gene; V was cut back by 3 bases and J by 0 bases. The CDR3 sequence: CASSSGQGSSGANVLTF. Written as DNA, the CDR3 is TGCGCCAGCAGCTCGGGACAGGGAAGCTCTGGGGCCAACGTCCTGACTTTC.